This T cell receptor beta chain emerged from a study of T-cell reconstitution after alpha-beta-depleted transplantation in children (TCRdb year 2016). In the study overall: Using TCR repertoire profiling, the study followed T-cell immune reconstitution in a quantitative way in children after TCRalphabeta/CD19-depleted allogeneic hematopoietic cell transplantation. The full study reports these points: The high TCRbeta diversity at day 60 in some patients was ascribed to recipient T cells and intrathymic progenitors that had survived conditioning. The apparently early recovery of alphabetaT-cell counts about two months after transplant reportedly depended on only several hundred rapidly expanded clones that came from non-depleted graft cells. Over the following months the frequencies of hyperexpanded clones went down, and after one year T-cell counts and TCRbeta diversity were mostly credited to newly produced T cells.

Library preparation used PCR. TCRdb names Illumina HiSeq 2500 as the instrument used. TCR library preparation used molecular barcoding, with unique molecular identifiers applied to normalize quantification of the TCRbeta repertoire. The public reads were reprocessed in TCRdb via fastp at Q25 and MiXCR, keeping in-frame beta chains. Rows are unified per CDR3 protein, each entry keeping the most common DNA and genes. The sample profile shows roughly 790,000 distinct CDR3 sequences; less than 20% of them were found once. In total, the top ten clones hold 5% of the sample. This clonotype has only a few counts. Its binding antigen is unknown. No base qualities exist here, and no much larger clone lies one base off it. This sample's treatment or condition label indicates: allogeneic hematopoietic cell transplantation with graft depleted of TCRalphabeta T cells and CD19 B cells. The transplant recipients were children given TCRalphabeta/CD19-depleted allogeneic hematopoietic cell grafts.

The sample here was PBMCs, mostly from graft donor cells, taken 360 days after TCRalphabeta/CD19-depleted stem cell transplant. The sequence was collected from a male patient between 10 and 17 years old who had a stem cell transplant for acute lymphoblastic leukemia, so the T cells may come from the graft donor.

The CDR3 has the sequence CASSLWGQLRGYTF. The DNA sequence is as follows: TGCGCCAGCAGCTTGTGGGGACAGTTACGTGGCTACACCTTC. The sequence links TRBV5-1 to TRBJ1-2; 7 bases in the middle match TRBD1. Per the germline V gene, SGHRS is the CDR1 and YFSETQ is the CDR2. The CDR3 sequence holds 14 residues, the cysteine and phenylalanine included. Only the CDR3 region is kept as DNA, spanning 42 bases read in frame from base 1. The germline V end is reduced by 1 base and the J end by 7 bases; junction bases left unmatched: 7.